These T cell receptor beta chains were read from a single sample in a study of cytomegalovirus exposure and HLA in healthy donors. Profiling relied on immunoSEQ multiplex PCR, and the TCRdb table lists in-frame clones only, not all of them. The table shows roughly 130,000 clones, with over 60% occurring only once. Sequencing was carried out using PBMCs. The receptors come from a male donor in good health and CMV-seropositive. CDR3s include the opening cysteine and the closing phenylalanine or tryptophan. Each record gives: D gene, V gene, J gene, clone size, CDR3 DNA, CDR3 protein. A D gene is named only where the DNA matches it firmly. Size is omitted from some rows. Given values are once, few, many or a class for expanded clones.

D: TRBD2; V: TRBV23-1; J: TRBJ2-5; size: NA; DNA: TGCGCCAGCAGTCAATTCGGACAGGGGCTAGCGGGAGGTTCCCAAGAGACCCAGTACTTC; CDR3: CASSQFGQGLAGGSQETQYF
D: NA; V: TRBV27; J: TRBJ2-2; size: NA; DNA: TGTGCCAGCAGTGGGGGGGGCTACACCGGGGAGCTGTTTTTT; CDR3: CASSGGGYTGELFF
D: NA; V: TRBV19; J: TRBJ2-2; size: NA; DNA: TGTGCCAGTAGTATAGGGCTTTACACCGGGGAGCTGTTTTTT; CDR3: CASSIGLYTGELFF
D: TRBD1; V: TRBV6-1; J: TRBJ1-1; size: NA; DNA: TGTGCCAGCAGTACTACAGGGGGGAAAGCTTTCTTT; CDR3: CASSTTGGKAFF
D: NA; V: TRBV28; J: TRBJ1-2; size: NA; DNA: TGTGCCAGCAGTTCGGGGGGCTATGGCTACACCTTC; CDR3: CASSSGGYGYTF
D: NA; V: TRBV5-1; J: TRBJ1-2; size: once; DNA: TGCGCCAGCAGCCGGGCCAGGGGTGCGGGTAACTATGGCTACACCTTC; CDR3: CASSRARGAGNYGYTF
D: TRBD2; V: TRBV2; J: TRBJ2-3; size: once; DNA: TGTGCCAGCGGAAAAGCTAGCGGGGGGGGAGATACGCAGTATTTT; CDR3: CASGKASGGGDTQYF
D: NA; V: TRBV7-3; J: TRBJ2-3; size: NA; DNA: TGTGCCAGCAGCCCCACTAGCACAGATACGCAGTATTTT; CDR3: CASSPTSTDTQYF
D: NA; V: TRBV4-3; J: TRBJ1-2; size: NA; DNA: TGCGCCAGCAGCCAAGATCAGGGCACTAACTATGGCTACACCTTC; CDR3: CASSQDQGTNYGYTF
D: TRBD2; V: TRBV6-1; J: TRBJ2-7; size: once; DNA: TGTGCCAGCAGTGAAGACGGCGGGAGCTACGAGCAGTACTTC; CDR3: CASSEDGGSYEQYF
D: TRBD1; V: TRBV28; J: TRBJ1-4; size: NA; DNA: TGTGCCAGCAGTGCGCCGACAGGGCCCACTAATGAAAAACTGTTTTTT; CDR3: CASSAPTGPTNEKLFF
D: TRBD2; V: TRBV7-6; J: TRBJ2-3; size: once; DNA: TGTGCCAGCAGCTTAGCGGCGGCTAGCGGAACTAGGACAGATACGCAGTATTTT; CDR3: CASSLAAASGTRTDTQYF
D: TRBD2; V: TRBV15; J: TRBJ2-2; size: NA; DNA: TGTGCCACCTCCTTGGACTCCAGCGGGACGTGGGAGCTGTTTTTT; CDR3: CATSLDSSGTWELFF
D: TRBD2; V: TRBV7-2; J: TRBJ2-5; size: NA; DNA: TGTGCCAGCAGCTTAGCCGTCGGAGCGGGGGGGCTCGGGGAGACCCAGTACTTC; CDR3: CASSLAVGAGGLGETQYF
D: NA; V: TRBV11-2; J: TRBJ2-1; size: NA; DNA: TGTGCCAGCAGCTTAGCAACGGTACCCTACAATGAGCAGTTCTTC; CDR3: CASSLATVPYNEQFF
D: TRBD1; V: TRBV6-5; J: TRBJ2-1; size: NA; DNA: TGTGCCAGCAGCCCAGGACAGGACCGAAACAATGAGCAGTTCTTC; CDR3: CASSPGQDRNNEQFF
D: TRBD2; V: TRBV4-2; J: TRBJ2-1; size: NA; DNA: TGTGCCAGCAGCCAAGTGGTAGCGGGAGTGGGCAATGAGCAGTTCTTC; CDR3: CASSQVVAGVGNEQFF
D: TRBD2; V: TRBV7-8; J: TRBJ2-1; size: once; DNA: TGTGCCAGCAGCTTAGTCTTTAGCGGGAGGGCCGAGGATAAGCAGTTCTTC; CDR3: CASSLVFSGRAEDKQFF
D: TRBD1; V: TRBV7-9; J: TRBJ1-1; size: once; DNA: TGTGCCAGCAGCCCCGGGACAGGGGGGCCCACTGAAGCTTTCTTT; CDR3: CASSPGTGGPTEAFF
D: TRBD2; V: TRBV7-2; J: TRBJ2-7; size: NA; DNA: TGTGCCAGCAGCAAAGCGGGGGACTCTGCCTACGAGCAGTACTTC; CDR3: CASSKAGDSAYEQYF
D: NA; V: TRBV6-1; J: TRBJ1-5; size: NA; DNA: TGTGCCAGCAGTGATAGATTTTTGGAGCCGCTCTTCAATCAGCCCCAGCATTTT; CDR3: CASSDRFLEPLFNQPQHF
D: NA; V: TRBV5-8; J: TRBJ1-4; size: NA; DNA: TGTGCCAGCAGCCCGGGGGGAACTAATGAAAAACTGTTTTTT; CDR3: CASSPGGTNEKLFF
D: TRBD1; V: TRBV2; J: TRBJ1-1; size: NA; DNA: TGTGCCAGCAGTGAAGGGCACAGGACAGGGAGCACTGAAGCTTTCTTT; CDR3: CASSEGHRTGSTEAFF
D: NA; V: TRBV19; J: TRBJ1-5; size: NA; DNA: TGTGCCAGTAGTCCACAGGTGCCGCGCCAGCCCCAGCATTTT; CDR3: CASSPQVPRQPQHF
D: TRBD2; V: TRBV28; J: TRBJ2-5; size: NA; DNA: TGTGCCAGCAGTTTCCCCGCCCTAGCGGGAGCGGAAGAGACCCAGTACTTC; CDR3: CASSFPALAGAEETQYF
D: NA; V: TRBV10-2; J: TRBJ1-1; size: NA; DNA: TGCGCCAGCAGTTGGGTAGCCATGAACACTGAAGCTTTCTTT; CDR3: CASSWVAMNTEAFF
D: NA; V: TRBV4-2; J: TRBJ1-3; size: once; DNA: TGTGCTACAATCAAGGCGGGGATCTCTGGAAACACCATATATTTT; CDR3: CATIKAGISGNTIYF
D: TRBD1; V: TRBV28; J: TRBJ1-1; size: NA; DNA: TGTGCCAGCAGTTCTAAGACAGGGGGGGCTTTCTTT; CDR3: CASSSKTGGAFF
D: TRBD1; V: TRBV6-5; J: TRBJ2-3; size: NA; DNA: TGTGCCAGCACCCGGGACAGGGGCTTGGATACGCAGTATTTT; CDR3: CASTRDRGLDTQYF